The sequence of this TCR beta chain was determined in a study of brain T cells in children with intractable seizures. Germline CDR1 and CDR2: KGHSY and FQNENV. The CDR3 totals 12 residues. Trimming removed 6 bases from V and 2 bases from J, with 8 bases in between. Some clones are missing from TCRdb's copy, which holds only in-frame ones; the method was immunoSEQ multiplex PCR. The data show approximately 60,000 clones, about 96% seen once. The clonotype was recovered from a boy under three years old with focal cortical dysplasia and intractable seizures. The material sequenced was peripheral blood, taken at surgery. The chain links TRBV16 to TRBJ2-7; D gene uncertain. This CDR3 reads CASSVAAYEQYF. The CDR3 DNA reads TGTGCCAGCAGTGTCGCCGCCTACGAGCAGTACTTC.